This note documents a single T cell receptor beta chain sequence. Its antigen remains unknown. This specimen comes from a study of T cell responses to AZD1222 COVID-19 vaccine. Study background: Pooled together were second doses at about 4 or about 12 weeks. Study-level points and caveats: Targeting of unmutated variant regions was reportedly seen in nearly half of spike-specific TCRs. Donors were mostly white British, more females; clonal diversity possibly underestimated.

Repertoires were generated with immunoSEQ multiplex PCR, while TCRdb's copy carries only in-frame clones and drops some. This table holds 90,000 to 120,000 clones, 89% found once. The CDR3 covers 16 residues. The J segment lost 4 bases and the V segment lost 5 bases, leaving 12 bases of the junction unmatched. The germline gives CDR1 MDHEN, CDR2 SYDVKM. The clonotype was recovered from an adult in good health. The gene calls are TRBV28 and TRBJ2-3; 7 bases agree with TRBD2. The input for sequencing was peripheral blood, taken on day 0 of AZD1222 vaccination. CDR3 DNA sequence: TGTGCCAGCAGTGCCCGGTTGAGCGGGACGGCAGATACGCAGTATTTT. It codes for CASSARLSGTADTQYF.